This TCR beta chain was profiled in a study of blood T cells in healthy people across ages. Notes on the study in general: Estimates of diversity drawn from one million T cells were considered underestimates.

Primers used in a second PCR of about 7 to 12 cycles were a sample-barcoded 5' primer and a J-beta primer mix. TCRdb reprocessed the 5' RACE reads via MiXCR and lists one record per CDR3 protein. The table includes about 730,000 distinct CDR3 sequences, more than 40% detected once. The CDR3 runs to 14 residues. Deletions cut 5 bases from V and 3 bases from J, with 14 bases between. Germline V gene lookup returns CDR1 DFQATT and CDR2 SNEGSKA (reference sequence). Only a few counts were recorded for this clonotype. Antigen: not known. This sequence joins TRBV20-1 and TRBJ2-1, with D possibly being TRBD2 (6 bases). The source of this sequence is a woman aged 60-75 years in good health. Specimen: blood. This chain's CDR3 is CSAQDSGGYNEQFF. CDR3 DNA: TGCAGTGCTCAGGATTCCGGGGGCTACAATGAGCAGTTCTTC.